The clone carrying this TCR beta chain was counted a single time. The assay was immunoSEQ multiplex PCR, and TCRdb's table has in-frame clones only and misses some. The top ten clones hold around 8% of a sample with 20,000 to 25,000 clones, around 86% of them seen once. This entry belongs to a study of T cell changes during pregnancy in multiple sclerosis. Deletions cut 0 bases from V and 8 bases from J, with 11 bases between. This CDR3 comprises 14 residues. From germline, CDR1 is LNHNV and CDR2 YYDKDF (reference sequence). The sample here was CD8+ T cells from peripheral blood mononuclear cells, taken in the first trimester of pregnancy. The chain uses TRBV15 and TRBJ1-5; D remains ambiguous. The clonotype comes from a female donor in good health, enrolled as a control in a pregnancy study. CDR3 in amino acids: CATSRDRDGKPQHF. CDR3 nucleotide sequence: TGTGCCACCAGCAGAGACCGGGATGGCAAGCCCCAGCATTTT.